This is a list of T cell receptor beta chains from one sample in a study of blood T cell repertoires in COVID-19. The assay was immunoSEQ multiplex PCR, and TCRdb's table has in-frame clones only and misses some. This sample has approximately 300,000 clones, with approximately 88% found just once. The sample consisted of peripheral blood. The receptors derive from a woman aged 45-65 years with active or convalescent COVID-19. Both conserved end residues are part of each CDR3. D genes are given only for firm matches. Rows may omit the clone size; those that give it use once, few, many or a size class.

CDR3 DNA: TGTGCCAGCAGCTTAGCGGGACAACGTACTAACTATGGCTACACCTTC
CDR3 protein: CASSLAGQRTNYGYTF
V gene: TRBV7-2
CDR3 length: 16
D gene: NA
J gene: TRBJ1-2
clone size: NA

CDR3 DNA: TGCGCCAGCAGCTTTGGGACAGGGTCCTACGAGCAGTACTTC
CDR3 protein: CASSFGTGSYEQYF
V gene: TRBV5-1
CDR3 length: 14
D gene: TRBD1
J gene: TRBJ2-7
clone size: NA

CDR3 DNA: TGTGCCAGCAGTGAATCACAGGGAATTTTGAGTGGCTACACCTTC
CDR3 protein: CASSESQGILSGYTF
V gene: TRBV2
CDR3 length: 15
D gene: NA
J gene: TRBJ1-2
clone size: NA

CDR3 DNA: TGTGCCAGCAGCTTGGGTCCAGGATCCTCTGGAAACACCATATATTTT
CDR3 protein: CASSLGPGSSGNTIYF
V gene: TRBV5-4
CDR3 length: 16
D gene: NA
J gene: TRBJ1-3
clone size: NA

CDR3 DNA: TGTGCCAGCAGTGAGGACAATAGGGGAAAACTGTTTTTT
CDR3 protein: CASSEDNRGKLFF
V gene: TRBV6-1
CDR3 length: 13
D gene: NA
J gene: TRBJ1-4
clone size: few

CDR3 DNA: TGTGCCAGCAGCTTAGTGGGCAGGAACTCTGGAAACACCATATATTTT
CDR3 protein: CASSLVGRNSGNTIYF
V gene: TRBV7-9
CDR3 length: 16
D gene: NA
J gene: TRBJ1-3
clone size: NA

CDR3 DNA: TGCGCCAGCAGCCAACTATCCTTTGCGGGAGGGCCCTCTGATACGCAGTATTTT
CDR3 protein: CASSQLSFAGGPSDTQYF
V gene: TRBV4-3
CDR3 length: 18
D gene: TRBD2
J gene: TRBJ2-3
clone size: NA

CDR3 DNA: TGTGCCAGCAGTCGTGGGGGGAGGGACACAGATACGCAGTATTTT
CDR3 protein: CASSRGGRDTDTQYF
V gene: TRBV28
CDR3 length: 15
D gene: TRBD2
J gene: TRBJ2-3
clone size: NA

CDR3 DNA: TGTGCCAGCAGTTTAACCCGGGGGGCTGGAAACACCATATATTTT
CDR3 protein: CASSLTRGAGNTIYF
V gene: TRBV27
CDR3 length: 15
D gene: NA
J gene: TRBJ1-3
clone size: few

CDR3 DNA: TGTGCCAGCAGCTTCGTTTCGGGTCAGCCCCAGCATTTT
CDR3 protein: CASSFVSGQPQHF
V gene: TRBV28
CDR3 length: 13
D gene: NA
J gene: TRBJ1-5
clone size: NA

CDR3 DNA: TGTGCAAGTCGCTTAGCAGACCTAGCGGGGCTCCTTATAAACAATGAGCAGTTCTTC
CDR3 protein: CASRLADLAGLLINNEQFF
V gene: TRBV12-2
CDR3 length: 19
D gene: NA
J gene: TRBJ2-1
clone size: NA

CDR3 DNA: TGTGCCAGCAGTGACACAGGGCTAGCCAAAAACATTCAGTACTTC
CDR3 protein: CASSDTGLAKNIQYF
V gene: TRBV6-1
CDR3 length: 15
D gene: NA
J gene: TRBJ2-4
clone size: once

CDR3 DNA: TGCGCCCGCACGGGACTGGCCCGGACAACGAACGCCTACGAGCAGTACTTC
CDR3 protein: CARTGLARTTNAYEQYF
V gene: TRBV10-1
CDR3 length: 17
D gene: NA
J gene: TRBJ2-7
clone size: NA

CDR3 DNA: TGTGCCTGGACTAGCGGGAGGGCTCCTAGCACAGATACGCAGTATTTT
CDR3 protein: CAWTSGRAPSTDTQYF
V gene: TRBV30
CDR3 length: 16
D gene: TRBD2
J gene: TRBJ2-3
clone size: NA

CDR3 DNA: TGTGCCAGCAGCAGATTATCAGGGGGTTACTACAATGAGCAGTTCTTC
CDR3 protein: CASSRLSGGYYNEQFF
V gene: TRBV5-6
CDR3 length: 16
D gene: TRBD1
J gene: TRBJ2-1
clone size: NA

CDR3 DNA: TGTGCCAGCAGCTTAGCGTTTCGGCCCCAGCATTTT
CDR3 protein: CASSLAFRPQHF
V gene: TRBV7-2
CDR3 length: 12
D gene: NA
J gene: TRBJ1-5
clone size: NA

CDR3 DNA: TGTGCCATCAGTCCAAGCATGCGAAACACCATATATTTT
CDR3 protein: CAISPSMRNTIYF
V gene: TRBV10-3
CDR3 length: 13
D gene: NA
J gene: TRBJ1-3
clone size: NA

CDR3 DNA: TGTGCCAGCAGAATCGGGACAGCCGGAAACACCATATATTTT
CDR3 protein: CASRIGTAGNTIYF
V gene: TRBV3-1/TRBV3-2
CDR3 length: 14
D gene: TRBD1
J gene: TRBJ1-3
clone size: NA

CDR3 DNA: TGTGCCAGCAGCCTTGCGGCAAGCGGGAGCACAGATACGCAGTATTTT
CDR3 protein: CASSLAASGSTDTQYF
V gene: TRBV3-1/TRBV3-2
CDR3 length: 16
D gene: NA
J gene: TRBJ2-3
clone size: once

CDR3 DNA: TGTGCCAGCAGGACCGGACAGGAAGAGACCCAGTACTTC
CDR3 protein: CASRTGQEETQYF
V gene: TRBV11-2
CDR3 length: 13
D gene: TRBD1
J gene: TRBJ2-5
clone size: NA

CDR3 DNA: TGTGCCAGCAGCTTACGGTTTAAGCCGAGCACAGATACGCAGTATTTT
CDR3 protein: CASSLRFKPSTDTQYF
V gene: TRBV7-8
CDR3 length: 16
D gene: NA
J gene: TRBJ2-3
clone size: NA

CDR3 DNA: TGTGCCTGGAGTGAACAGAGAGGGCAGCCCCAGCATTTT
CDR3 protein: CAWSEQRGQPQHF
V gene: TRBV30
CDR3 length: 13
D gene: NA
J gene: TRBJ1-5
clone size: NA

CDR3 DNA: TGTGCCAGCAGCCTTGACAGGGGGTTTGAGCAGTACTTC
CDR3 protein: CASSLDRGFEQYF
V gene: TRBV2
CDR3 length: 13
D gene: TRBD1
J gene: TRBJ2-7
clone size: NA

CDR3 DNA: TGTGCCAGCTCACCCCAAATGACAGCCTTCTACGAGCAGTACTTC
CDR3 protein: CASSPQMTAFYEQYF
V gene: TRBV18
CDR3 length: 15
D gene: NA
J gene: TRBJ2-7
clone size: NA

CDR3 DNA: TGTGCCAGCAGTTACGGCGGATCCTACGAGCAGTACTTC
CDR3 protein: CASSYGGSYEQYF
V gene: TRBV6-2/TRBV6-3
CDR3 length: 13
D gene: NA
J gene: TRBJ2-7
clone size: NA

CDR3 DNA: TGTGCCAGCAGCTTGAAGGGAAGGGAGGGCTACACCTTC
CDR3 protein: CASSLKGREGYTF
V gene: TRBV5-4
CDR3 length: 13
D gene: NA
J gene: TRBJ1-2
clone size: few

CDR3 DNA: TGCAGTGCTAGTTCACAGAGTAACTATGGCTACACCTTC
CDR3 protein: CSASSQSNYGYTF
V gene: TRBV20-1
CDR3 length: 13
D gene: NA
J gene: TRBJ1-2
clone size: few

CDR3 DNA: TGTGCCAGCACCTCCACTAGCGGGATCGCAGATACGCAGTATTTT
CDR3 protein: CASTSTSGIADTQYF
V gene: TRBV7-2
CDR3 length: 15
D gene: TRBD2
J gene: TRBJ2-3
clone size: NA

CDR3 DNA: TGTGCCTGGGACCGGGGGTACGAACACGAAAAACTGTTTTTT
CDR3 protein: CAWDRGYEHEKLFF
V gene: TRBV30
CDR3 length: 14
D gene: NA
J gene: TRBJ1-4
clone size: NA

CDR3 DNA: TGTGCCAGCACTAGTAGCGGGAGGGCGGGTCAATTCCCCCAGTACTTC
CDR3 protein: CASTSSGRAGQFPQYF
V gene: TRBV28
CDR3 length: 16
D gene: TRBD2
J gene: TRBJ2-5
clone size: NA

CDR3 DNA: TGTGCCAGCAGCCAAGACGACAGGGGTGGCTATGGCTACACCTTC
CDR3 protein: CASSQDDRGGYGYTF
V gene: TRBV4-2
CDR3 length: 15
D gene: TRBD1
J gene: TRBJ1-2
clone size: NA

CDR3 DNA: TGTGCCACCAGCGATCGGGACAGGGGGAATGAAAAACTGTTTTTT
CDR3 protein: CATSDRDRGNEKLFF
V gene: TRBV15
CDR3 length: 15
D gene: TRBD1
J gene: TRBJ1-4
clone size: NA

CDR3 DNA: TGTGCCAGCACTCATAGCGGGGGGGCCGAAGAGACCCAGTACTTC
CDR3 protein: CASTHSGGAEETQYF
V gene: TRBV5-4
CDR3 length: 15
D gene: TRBD2
J gene: TRBJ2-5
clone size: NA

CDR3 DNA: TGTGCCAGTAGTATTGCGACCCGAGGAAACTATGGCTACACCTTC
CDR3 protein: CASSIATRGNYGYTF
V gene: TRBV19
CDR3 length: 15
D gene: NA
J gene: TRBJ1-2
clone size: NA

CDR3 DNA: TGCGCCAGCAGTGAGGGGGTGACTAGCGGGAGGGCCGGGTACACCGGGGAGCTGTTTTTT
CDR3 protein: CASSEGVTSGRAGYTGELFF
V gene: TRBV10-1
CDR3 length: 20
D gene: TRBD2
J gene: TRBJ2-2
clone size: NA

CDR3 DNA: TGTGCCAGCAGTACGGGGATGGAACGTTCGAGTGAGCAGTTCTTC
CDR3 protein: CASSTGMERSSEQFF
V gene: TRBV27
CDR3 length: 15
D gene: NA
J gene: TRBJ2-1
clone size: NA

CDR3 DNA: TGTGCCAGCAGCAAAGGCGGTAGGGACAGGGGGAATTGCAATCAGCCCCAGCATTTT
CDR3 protein: CASSKGGRDRGNCNQPQHF
V gene: TRBV21-1
CDR3 length: 19
D gene: NA
J gene: TRBJ1-5
clone size: NA

CDR3 DNA: TGTGCCAGCAGCCCACGTCGGGTGAACACTGAAGCTTTCTTT
CDR3 protein: CASSPRRVNTEAFF
V gene: TRBV28
CDR3 length: 14
D gene: NA
J gene: TRBJ1-1
clone size: NA

CDR3 DNA: TGTGCCATCAGTGATACGCAGAGGAGGAATGGCTACACCTTC
CDR3 protein: CAISDTQRRNGYTF
V gene: TRBV10-3
CDR3 length: 14
D gene: NA
J gene: TRBJ1-2
clone size: NA

CDR3 DNA: TGTGCCAGCAGATCATCAGGGACAGGCAATCAGCCCCAGCATTTT
CDR3 protein: CASRSSGTGNQPQHF
V gene: TRBV28
CDR3 length: 15
D gene: TRBD1
J gene: TRBJ1-5
clone size: NA

CDR3 DNA: TGTGCCTGGAGTGTACGTCTAATTGATGAGCAGTTCTTC
CDR3 protein: CAWSVRLIDEQFF
V gene: TRBV30
CDR3 length: 13
D gene: NA
J gene: TRBJ2-1
clone size: NA

CDR3 DNA: TGTGCCAGCAGCCCATACGGGGGGTTTTTGAACACTGAAGCTTTCTTT
CDR3 protein: CASSPYGGFLNTEAFF
V gene: TRBV3-1/TRBV3-2
CDR3 length: 16
D gene: NA
J gene: TRBJ1-1
clone size: NA

CDR3 DNA: TGCAGCGTTGACAGGGCCAGGGGAGGCTACACCTTC
CDR3 protein: CSVDRARGGYTF
V gene: TRBV29-1
CDR3 length: 12
D gene: NA
J gene: TRBJ1-2
clone size: NA

CDR3 DNA: TGTGCCACCAGCAGAGTGAAGGGACAGACCATTTCCTACGAGCAGTACTTC
CDR3 protein: CATSRVKGQTISYEQYF
V gene: TRBV15
CDR3 length: 17
D gene: TRBD1
J gene: TRBJ2-7
clone size: NA

CDR3 DNA: TGTGCCAGCAGCTTAGGGGCAGGGCGGGAATCACCCCTCCACTTT
CDR3 protein: CASSLGAGRESPLHF
V gene: TRBV7-6
CDR3 length: 15
D gene: NA
J gene: TRBJ1-6
clone size: once

CDR3 DNA: TGTGCCAGCAGAGCCTGGACAGGGGGCGGCAATCAGCCCCAGCATTTT
CDR3 protein: CASRAWTGGGNQPQHF
V gene: TRBV28
CDR3 length: 16
D gene: TRBD1
J gene: TRBJ1-5
clone size: few

CDR3 DNA: TGTGCCATCCGGCAACCAGGAGGGGCAAGTTATGGCTACACCTTC
CDR3 protein: CAIRQPGGASYGYTF
V gene: TRBV10-3
CDR3 length: 15
D gene: NA
J gene: TRBJ1-2
clone size: NA

CDR3 DNA: TGTGCCAGCAGCCCGCGGACAGATAATTCACCCCTCCACTTT
CDR3 protein: CASSPRTDNSPLHF
V gene: TRBV3-1/TRBV3-2
CDR3 length: 14
D gene: NA
J gene: TRBJ1-6
clone size: NA

CDR3 DNA: TGTGCCAGCAGCCTAGACCGGGACAGGGCAGCTAATGAAAAACTGTTTTTT
CDR3 protein: CASSLDRDRAANEKLFF
V gene: TRBV6-2/TRBV6-3
CDR3 length: 17
D gene: TRBD1
J gene: TRBJ1-4
clone size: NA

CDR3 DNA: TGTGCCAGCAGCTTACGGGGGGCCGGGTTAAATTTCTACGAGCAGTACTTC
CDR3 protein: CASSLRGAGLNFYEQYF
V gene: TRBV7-2
CDR3 length: 17
D gene: NA
J gene: TRBJ2-7
clone size: NA

CDR3 DNA: TGCGCCAGCAGCCAACAGGGGAGCGCTGAGCAGTTCTTC
CDR3 protein: CASSQQGSAEQFF
V gene: TRBV4-3
CDR3 length: 13
D gene: NA
J gene: TRBJ2-1
clone size: NA

CDR3 DNA: TGTGCCAGCAAAGACGGGACTAGCCTGTACAATGAGCAGTTCTTC
CDR3 protein: CASKDGTSLYNEQFF
V gene: TRBV27
CDR3 length: 15
D gene: TRBD2
J gene: TRBJ2-1
clone size: NA

CDR3 DNA: TGCGCCAGCAGCCTAGTTGGTGTCCAAGAGACCCAGTACTTC
CDR3 protein: CASSLVGVQETQYF
V gene: TRBV5-1
CDR3 length: 14
D gene: NA
J gene: TRBJ2-5
clone size: NA